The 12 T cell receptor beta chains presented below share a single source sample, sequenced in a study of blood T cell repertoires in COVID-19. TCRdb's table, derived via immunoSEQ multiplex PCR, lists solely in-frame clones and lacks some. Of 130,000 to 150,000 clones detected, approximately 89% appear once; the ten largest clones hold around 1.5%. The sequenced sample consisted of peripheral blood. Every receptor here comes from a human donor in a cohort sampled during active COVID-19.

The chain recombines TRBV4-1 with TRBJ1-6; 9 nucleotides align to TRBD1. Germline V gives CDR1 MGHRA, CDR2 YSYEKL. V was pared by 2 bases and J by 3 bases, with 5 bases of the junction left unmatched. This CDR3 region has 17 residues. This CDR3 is CASSQTQDRGYNSPLHF. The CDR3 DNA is TGCGCCAGCAGCCAAACACAGGACAGGGGCTATAATTCACCCCTCCACTTT.

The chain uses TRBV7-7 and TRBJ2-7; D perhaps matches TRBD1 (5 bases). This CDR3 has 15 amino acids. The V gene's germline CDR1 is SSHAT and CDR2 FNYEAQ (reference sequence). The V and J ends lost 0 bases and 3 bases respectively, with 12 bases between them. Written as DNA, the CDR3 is TGTGCCAGCAGCTTAGCGCAGGGAATGAACTACGAGCAGTACTTC. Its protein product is CASSLAQGMNYEQYF.

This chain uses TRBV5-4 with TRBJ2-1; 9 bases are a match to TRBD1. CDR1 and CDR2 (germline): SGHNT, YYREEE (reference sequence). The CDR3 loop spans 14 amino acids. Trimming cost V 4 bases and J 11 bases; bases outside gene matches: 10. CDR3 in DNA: TGTGCCAGCAGCCCTAACCAGGGGACAGGGAAGCAGTTCTTC. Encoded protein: CASSPNQGTGKQFF.

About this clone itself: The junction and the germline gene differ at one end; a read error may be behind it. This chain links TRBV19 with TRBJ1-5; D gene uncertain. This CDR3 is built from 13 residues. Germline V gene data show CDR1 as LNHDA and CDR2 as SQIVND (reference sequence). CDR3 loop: CASSAGSSQPQHF. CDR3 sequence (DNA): TGTGCCAGTAGCGCCGGGAGCAGTCAGCCCCAGCATTTT.

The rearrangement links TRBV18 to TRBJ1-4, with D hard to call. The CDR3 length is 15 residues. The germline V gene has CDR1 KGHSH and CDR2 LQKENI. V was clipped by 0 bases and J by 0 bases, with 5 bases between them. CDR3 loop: CASSPPGATNEKLFF. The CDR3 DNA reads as TGTGCCAGCTCACCACCCGGGGCAACTAATGAAAAACTGTTTTTT.

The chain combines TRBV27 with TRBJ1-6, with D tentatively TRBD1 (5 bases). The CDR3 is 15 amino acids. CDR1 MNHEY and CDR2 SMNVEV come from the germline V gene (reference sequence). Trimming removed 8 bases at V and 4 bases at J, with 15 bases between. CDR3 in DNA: TGTGCCAGCCGTCAAGGGGACTTATATAATTCACCCCTCCACTTT. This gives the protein CASRQGDLYNSPLHF.

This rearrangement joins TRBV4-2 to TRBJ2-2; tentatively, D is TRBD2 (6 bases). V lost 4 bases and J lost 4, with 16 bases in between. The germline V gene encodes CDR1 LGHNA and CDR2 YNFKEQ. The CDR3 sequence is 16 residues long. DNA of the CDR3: TGTGCCAGCAGCCGGCCCGGGTTGGGGGGCACCGGGGAGCTGTTTTTT. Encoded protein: CASSRPGLGGTGELFF.

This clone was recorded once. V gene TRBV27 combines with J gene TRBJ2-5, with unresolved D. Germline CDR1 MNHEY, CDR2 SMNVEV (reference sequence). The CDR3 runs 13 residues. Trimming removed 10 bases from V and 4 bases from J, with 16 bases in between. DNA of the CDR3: TGTGCCACGGCCGCGGTGATCGGAGAGACCCAGTACTTC. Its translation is CATAAVIGETQYF.

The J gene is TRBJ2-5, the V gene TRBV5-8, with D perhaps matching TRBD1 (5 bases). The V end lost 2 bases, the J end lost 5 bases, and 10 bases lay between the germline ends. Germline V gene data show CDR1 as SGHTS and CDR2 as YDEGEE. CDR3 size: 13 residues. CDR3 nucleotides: TGTGCCAGCAGCTTCAGGGTCCGGGAGACCCAGTACTTC. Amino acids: CASSFRVRETQYF.

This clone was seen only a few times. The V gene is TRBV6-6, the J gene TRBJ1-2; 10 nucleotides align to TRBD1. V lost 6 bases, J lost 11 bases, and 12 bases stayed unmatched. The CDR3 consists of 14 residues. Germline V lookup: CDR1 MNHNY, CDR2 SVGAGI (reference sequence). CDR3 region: CASSRQGAELGYTF. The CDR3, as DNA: TGTGCCAGCAGCCGACAGGGGGCTGAGTTGGGATACACCTTC.

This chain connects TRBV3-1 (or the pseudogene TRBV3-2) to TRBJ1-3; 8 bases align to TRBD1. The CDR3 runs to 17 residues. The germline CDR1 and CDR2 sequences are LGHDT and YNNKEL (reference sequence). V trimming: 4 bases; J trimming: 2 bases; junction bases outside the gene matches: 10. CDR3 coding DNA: TGTGCCAGCAGCCCCTGGAGGCAGGGGGCGGCTGGAAACACCATATATTTT. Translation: CASSPWRQGAAGNTIYF.

The DNA for the CDR3 is TGCGCCAGCAGCCCTAACGATTCACCCCTCCACTTT. Amino acids: CASSPNDSPLHF. This chain links TRBV5-1 with TRBJ1-6; D is unclear. The CDR3 runs to 12 residues. The V end was cut by 4 bases, the J end by 8 bases, with 7 bases between. Germline assignment: CDR1 SGHRS and CDR2 YFSETQ. Together with reference TRBV5-1 and TRBJ1-6, the CDR3 gives the full variable domain: KAGVTQTPRYLIKTRGQQVTLSCSPISGHRSVSWYQQTPGQGLQFLFEYFSETQRNKGNFPGRFSGRQFSNSRSEMNVSTLELGDSALYLCASSPNDSPLHFGNGTRLTVT.